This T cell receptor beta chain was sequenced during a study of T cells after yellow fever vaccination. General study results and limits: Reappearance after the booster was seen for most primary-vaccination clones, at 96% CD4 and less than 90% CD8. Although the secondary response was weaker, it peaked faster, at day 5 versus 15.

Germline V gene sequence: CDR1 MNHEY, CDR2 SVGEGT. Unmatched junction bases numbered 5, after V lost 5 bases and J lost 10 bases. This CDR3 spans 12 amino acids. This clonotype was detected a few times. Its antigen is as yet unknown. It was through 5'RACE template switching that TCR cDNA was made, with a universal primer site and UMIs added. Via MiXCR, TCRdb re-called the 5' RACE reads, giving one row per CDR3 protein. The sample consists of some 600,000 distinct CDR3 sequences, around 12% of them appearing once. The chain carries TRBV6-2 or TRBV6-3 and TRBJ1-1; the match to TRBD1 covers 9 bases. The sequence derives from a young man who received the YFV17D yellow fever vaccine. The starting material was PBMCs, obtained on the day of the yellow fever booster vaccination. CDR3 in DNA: TGTGCCAGCAGTCAAGGACAGGGGATAGCTTTCTTT. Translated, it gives CASSQGQGIAFF.